This TCR beta chain appears in the sequencing data of a study of blood T cells in healthy people across ages. Germline loops: CDR1 DFQATT, CDR2 SNEGSKA (reference sequence). J was trimmed by 11 bases and V by 6 bases; bases with no gene match: 14. The length of the CDR3 is 15 residues. PBMCs were isolated at a quantity of at least 6.5 million per sample. With a J-beta primer mix and a sample-barcoded 5' primer, a second PCR ran about 7 to 12 cycles. TCRdb redid the calling of the 5' RACE reads with MiXCR, one entry per CDR3 protein. The sample records under 2 million distinct CDR3 sequences, about 31% being singletons.

The rearrangement uses TRBV20-1 and TRBJ2-4, with 12 nucleotides matching TRBD1. The sample comprised blood. This TCR was recovered from a woman younger than 45 in good health. The CDR3 nucleotides are TGCAGTGCAAATCCGGGACAGGGGGCTTTCACGGTTCAGTACTTC. This sequence encodes CSANPGQGAFTVQYF.